This T cell receptor (beta chain) emerged from a study of CD8+ T cells in alopecia areata. Study at large: Oral tofacitinib (5 to 10 mg twice daily) was administered to treated patients.

RNA was extracted and reverse transcribed into cDNA as the sequencing template. Clones were sequenced by immunoSEQ multiplex PCR, and TCRdb holds only the in-frame ones, with some missing. The table has 80,000 to 100,000 clones, 41% seen once; the top ten hold 1% to 1.5%. The authors sorted CD4+ and CD8+ T cells from PBMCs. Material for sequencing was CD4+ T cells sorted from blood. This clonotype originated in a human donor with alopecia areata.

Here the CDR3 reads CAWSPVGTEAFF. Written as DNA, the CDR3 is TGTGCCTGGAGTCCCGTCGGGACTGAAGCTTTCTTT. The chain uses TRBV30 and TRBJ1-1; D gene unclear. The CDR3 is 12 amino acids. Per germline, CDR1 GTSNPN and CDR2 SVGIG (reference sequence). V lost 2 bases and J 5 bases, leaving 9 bases between the germline ends. The whole variable domain, filled in from reference TRBV30 and TRBJ1-1, reads SQTIHQWPATLVQPVGSPLSLECTVEGTSNPNLYWYRQAAGRGLQLLFYSVGIGQISSEVPQNLSASRPQDRQFILSSKKLLLSDSGFYLCAWSPVGTEAFFGQGTRLTVV.